These T cell receptor beta chains were read from a single sample in a study of response to subunit inactivated influenza vaccine. TCRdb re-derived calls from the RT-PCR reads in MiXCR, one entry per CDR3 protein. The sample lists some 150,000 distinct CDR3 sequences, more than 10% occurring once. These data were also filed under a second study, of T cells expressing NK-cell markers.

This specimen consisted of CD8+ T cells sorted from PBMCs, obtained roughly 12 days after vaccination. The receptors were gathered from a man aged 45-60 years who received an inactivated influenza vaccine. Both conserved end residues are part of each CDR3. Each record gives: clone size, D gene, V gene, J gene, CDR3 protein, CDR3 DNA. D genes are given only for firm matches. Only some rows state a clone size, as once, few, many or a class for expanded clones.

many,NA,TRBV5-6,TRBJ1-3,CASSENPWDTIYF,TGTGCCAGCAGTGAAAATCCCTGGGACACCATATATTTT
NA,NA,TRBV7-9,TRBJ1-2,CASSSQGFHYGYTF,TGTGCCAGCAGCTCGCAGGGATTCCACTATGGCTACACCTTC
few,NA,TRBV20-1,TRBJ2-5,CSARGGMGLQETQYF,TGCAGTGCTAGAGGGGGGATGGGGCTCCAAGAGACCCAGTACTTC
NA,NA,TRBV24-1,TRBJ1-5,CATSDSHSNQPQHF,TGTGCCACCAGTGATTCACACAGCAATCAGCCCCAGCATTTT
NA,NA,TRBV20-1,TRBJ1-2,CSVRYQGNGYTF,TGCAGTGTTCGATACCAGGGGAATGGCTACACCTTC
NA,NA,TRBV4-3,TRBJ2-2,CASSQEPGPSTGELFF,TGCGCCAGCAGCCAAGAACCAGGGCCGAGCACCGGGGAGCTGTTTTTT
NA,NA,TRBV20-1,TRBJ2-1,CSAHARQSSYNEQFF,TGCAGTGCTCATGCTAGACAGAGCTCCTACAATGAGCAGTTCTTC
many,TRBD2,TRBV6-2/TRBV6-3,TRBJ2-1,CATTGTRPGNEQFF,TGTGCCACCACCGGGACTAGGCCCGGCAATGAGCAGTTCTTC
many,TRBD2,TRBV12-3/TRBV12-4,TRBJ2-1,CASSLRASGPNEQFF,TGTGCCAGCAGTTTACGGGCTAGCGGGCCGAATGAGCAGTTCTTC
NA,TRBD1,TRBV27,TRBJ2-6,CASSQGQGSVLTF,TGTGCCAGCAGCCAAGGACAGGGTTCGGTCCTGACTTTC
few,NA,TRBV25-1,TRBJ2-1,CASSDIGTNNEQFF,TGTGCCAGCAGTGATATTGGCACCAACAATGAGCAGTTCTTC
many,NA,TRBV4-1,TRBJ2-1,CASSQDGGGEIQFF,TGCGCCAGCAGCCAAGACGGCGGGGGCGAAATACAGTTCTTC
NA,TRBD2,TRBV2,TRBJ2-2,CASIPRTSRRGELFF,TGTGCCAGCATCCCTAGGACTAGTCGTCGCGGGGAGCTGTTTTTT
NA,TRBD2,TRBV4-3,TRBJ2-2,CASSQGLAGATTGELFF,TGCGCCAGCAGCCAGGGACTAGCGGGAGCAACCACCGGGGAGCTGTTTTTT
NA,TRBD2,TRBV7-9,TRBJ2-1,CARGTSYNEQFF,TGTGCCAGGGGGACTAGCTACAATGAGCAGTTCTTC
few,NA,TRBV7-8,TRBJ2-3,CASSLYLLTDTQYF,TGTGCCAGCAGCTTATACCTGCTCACAGATACGCAGTATTTT
many,NA,TRBV29-1,TRBJ2-2,CSVESSGYTGELFF,TGCAGCGTTGAAAGCAGCGGCTACACCGGGGAGCTGTTTTTT
NA,NA,TRBV10-3,TRBJ2-2,CAIRHPNTGELFF,TGTGCCATCAGACATCCGAACACCGGGGAGCTGTTTTTT
NA,TRBD2,TRBV2,TRBJ2-3,CASSEIGLAGYTDTQYF,TGTGCCAGCAGTGAGATAGGACTAGCGGGGTACACAGATACGCAGTATTTT
many,NA,TRBV10-3,TRBJ1-1,CAISEGRGFDTEAFF,TGTGCCATCAGTGAGGGCCGGGGGTTTGACACTGAAGCTTTCTTT
NA,NA,TRBV12-2,TRBJ2-3,CASRESGQGEDTQYF,TGTGCAAGTCGCGAAAGCGGACAGGGCGAAGATACGCAGTATTTT
NA,TRBD2,TRBV6-1,TRBJ2-7,CASSEAISGSYEQYF,TGTGCCAGCAGTGAAGCAATTAGCGGGAGCTACGAGCAGTACTTC
few,NA,TRBV7-6,TRBJ1-4,CASSLPYRQDPNEKLFF,TGTGCCAGCAGCTTACCTTACCGACAGGACCCCAATGAAAAACTGTTTTTT
few,NA,TRBV11-2,TRBJ2-1,CASSHTSAREQFF,TGTGCCAGCAGCCATACTAGTGCCCGTGAGCAGTTCTTC
NA,NA,TRBV28,TRBJ2-6,CASSPTGGTDLLGANVLTF,TGTGCCAGCAGTCCCACCGGGGGGACAGATCTCTTAGGGGCCAACGTCCTGACTTTC
NA,NA,TRBV27,TRBJ2-7,CASRQRYEQYF,TGTGCCAGCAGACAACGCTACGAGCAGTACTTC
NA,NA,TRBV6-5,TRBJ1-3,CASSYSALGSGNTIYF,TGTGCCAGCAGTTACTCCGCTTTGGGGTCTGGAAACACCATATATTTT
NA,NA,TRBV7-3,TRBJ2-1,CASSPNEGGDEQFF,TGTGCCAGCAGCCCAAATGAGGGGGGGGATGAGCAGTTCTTC
NA,NA,TRBV24-1,TRBJ2-1,CATSDSLSSAIGYEQFF,TGTGCCACCAGTGATTCCCTTTCTAGCGCGATCGGCTATGAGCAGTTCTTC
NA,NA,TRBV7-9,TRBJ2-7,CASSLVNRSSYEQYF,TGTGCCAGCAGCTTAGTCAACAGAAGCTCCTACGAGCAGTACTTC
NA,TRBD1,TRBV10-2,TRBJ2-2,CASRDGQGNTGELFF,TGCGCCAGCAGAGACGGACAGGGGAACACCGGGGAGCTGTTTTTT